The 16 T cell receptor beta chains below were found in one sample sequenced in a study of CD8+ T cells in alopecia areata. Following extraction, RNA underwent reverse transcription to cDNA, which served as the sequencing template. TCRdb keeps only in-frame clones here, not all; method: immunoSEQ multiplex PCR. The repertoire consists of about 150,000 clones, with about 51% occurring once and the leading ten covering roughly 21%. Sequenced material: CD8+ T cells sorted from blood, taken at week 0. The receptors were sampled from a human donor with alopecia areata.

This chain joins TRBV29-1 and TRBJ1-2, with 8 bases matching TRBD1. In germline, CDR1 is SQVTM, CDR2 ANQGSEA. The CDR3 totals 15 residues. Trimming at V came to 7 bases and at J to 0 bases, leaving 10 bases not matched to a gene. The CDR3 reads CSAPDRAASNYGYTF. The CDR3 nucleotides are TGCAGCGCTCCGGACAGGGCCGCTTCTAACTATGGCTACACCTTC.

There are a few counts of this clone. This chain joins TRBV5-1 and TRBJ2-1; the match to TRBD1 covers 10 bases. Germline assignment: CDR1 SGHRS and CDR2 YFSETQ. The CDR3 has 16 amino acids. With 5 bases clipped from V and 7 bases from J, the junction kept 12 bases outside the gene matches. The CDR3: CASSLHRQGARNEQFF. CDR3 DNA sequence: TGCGCCAGCAGTCTTCATAGACAGGGGGCGCGGAATGAGCAGTTCTTC. The full variable domain, completed using reference TRBV5-1 and TRBJ2-1, is KAGVTQTPRYLIKTRGQQVTLSCSPISGHRSVSWYQQTPGQGLQFLFEYFSETQRNKGNFPGRFSGRQFSNSRSEMNVSTLELGDSALYLCASSLHRQGARNEQFFGPGTRLTVL.

V usage is TRBV7-2 and J usage is TRBJ1-1, with 7 nucleotides matching TRBD1. The junction had 5 bases not matched to a gene; V was cut back by 5 bases and J by 5 bases. CDR1 is SGHTA and CDR2 is FQGNSA in the germline V gene. This CDR3 region has 13 residues. Here the CDR3 DNA reads TGTGCCAGCAGCACAGGGGAGGGTACTGAAGCTTTCTTT. Protein sequence: CASSTGEGTEAFF. The full variable domain, in which reference TRBV7-2 and TRBJ1-1 provide the parts outside the CDR3, is GAGVSQSPSNKVTEKGKDVELRCDPISGHTALYWYRQSLGQGLEFLIYFQGNSAPDKSGLPSDRFSAERTGGSVSTLTIQRTQQEDSAVYLCASSTGEGTEAFFGQGTRLTVV.

V is TRBV29-1 and J is TRBJ2-7, with 9 bases identical to TRBD1. Germline-derived CDR1 and CDR2 are SQVTM and ANQGSEA. V trimming: 6 bases; J trimming: 2 bases; junction bases outside the gene matches: 5. CDR3 length: 13 amino acids. CDR3 bases: TGCAGCGTGCCGGGACAGGGAGCCTACGAGCAGTACTTC. Amino acid sequence: CSVPGQGAYEQYF.

The gene calls are TRBV27 and TRBJ1-6; TRBD1 is a possible D gene (5 bases). CDR3 length: 14 amino acids. Germline CDR1 reads MNHEY; CDR2 reads SMNVEV (reference sequence). V was clipped by 8 bases and J by 7 bases, with 15 bases between them. In DNA, the CDR3 is TGTGCCAGCGGTGGACAAAGGGGAAATTCACCCCTCCACTTT. It specifies CASGGQRGNSPLHF.

In nucleotides, the CDR3 is TGTGCCAGCAGTGACAGGGCCCCAGATACGCAGTATTTT. Its protein product is CASSDRAPDTQYF. The chain combines TRBV6-4 with TRBJ2-3; no reliable D call. Germline loops: CDR1 MRHNA, CDR2 SNTAGT. The CDR3 covers 13 residues. Trimming shortened V by 2 bases and J by 4 bases, and 7 bases separated the two germline ends.

The chain is built from TRBV12-5 and TRBJ2-3; TRBD1 is a possible D gene (6 bases). The CDR3 covers 15 residues. Germline values: CDR1 LGHNT, CDR2 FRNRAP. V lost 3 bases and J 0 bases, leaving 10 bases between the germline ends. The chain's CDR3 is CASGLGTSSTDTQYF. CDR3 in DNA: TGTGCTAGTGGTTTAGGGACAAGTAGCACAGATACGCAGTATTTT. Supplemented by reference TRBV12-5 and TRBJ2-3, the full variable domain reads DARVTQTPRHKVTEMGQEVTMRCQPILGHNTVFWYRQTMMQGLELLAYFRNRAPLDDSGMPKDRFSAEMPDATLATLKIQPSEPRDSAVYFCASGLGTSSTDTQYFGPGTRLTVL.

V gene TRBV29-1 combines with J gene TRBJ1-2; 9 nucleotides match TRBD1. Germline V gives CDR1 SQVTM, CDR2 ANQGSEA. Trimming took 7 bases from V and 4 from J; bases not matched to a gene: 4. The CDR3 covers 12 residues. CDR3 coding DNA: TGCAGCGGCGTGACAGGGGGCTATGGCTACACCTTC. Its translation is CSGVTGGYGYTF. The full variable domain, in which reference TRBV29-1 and TRBJ1-2 provide the parts outside the CDR3, is SAVISQKPSRDICQRGTSLTIQCQVDSQVTMMFWYRQQPGQSLTLIATANQGSEATYESGFVIDKFPISRPNLTFSTLTVSNMSPEDSSIYLCSGVTGGYGYTFGSGTRLTVV.

This chain connects TRBV29-1 to TRBJ1-1, with D hard to call. The CDR3 is 12 amino acids. V was cut by 7 bases and J by 2 bases, with 11 bases left in between. CDR1 and CDR2 (germline): SQVTM, ANQGSEA. The DNA of the CDR3 is TGCAGCGCCCTGGACTCTAACACTGAAGCTTTCTTT. Protein: CSALDSNTEAFF.

The chain links TRBV27 to TRBJ1-1; D gene ambiguous. The germline V and J ends were trimmed by 4 bases and 0 bases, with 9 bases remaining between them. CDR3 length: 14 residues. The germline CDR1 and CDR2 sequences are MNHEY and SMNVEV (reference sequence). DNA for the CDR3: TGTGCCAGCAGTTCCACTTCGGTGAACACTGAAGCTTTCTTT. Translation gives CASSSTSVNTEAFF.

The CDR3 nucleotides read TGTGCCAGCAGCCCCGGGGCGGAAGAGACCCAGTACTTC. This gives the protein CASSPGAEETQYF. This sequence joins TRBV28 and TRBJ2-5; tentatively, D is TRBD1 or TRBD2 (5 bases each). Per the germline V gene, CDR1 is MDHEN and CDR2 is SYDVKM. Between the trimmed V and J ends, which lost 6 bases and 3 bases, there was a span of 11 bases. The CDR3 has 13 residues.

In its sample, this clone was seen a few times. The V and J genes are TRBV7-9 and TRBJ1-1, with D unclear. The CDR3 extends over 15 amino acids. In germline, CDR1 is SEHNR, CDR2 FQNEAQ (reference sequence). V lost 1 base, J lost 4 bases, and 13 bases lay in between. CDR3 DNA: TGTGCCAGCAGCTTAGGGACGGGGAGAAGCACTGAAGCTTTCTTT. It encodes CASSLGTGRSTEAFF.

The V call is TRBV15, the J call TRBJ1-5, with TRBD1 matching over 9 bases. The CDR3 covers 13 residues. The J segment lost 7 bases and the V segment lost 5 bases, leaving 3 bases of the junction unmatched. From germline, CDR1 is LNHNV and CDR2 YYDKDF (reference sequence). The CDR3 DNA reads TGTGCCACCAGCGCTGACAGGGGGCAGCCCCAGCATTTT. Translation: CATSADRGQPQHF.

This clone appeared once. The chain links TRBV2 to TRBJ2-7; D remains unclear. Looked up from germline, CDR1 is SNHLY and CDR2 is FYNNEI. This CDR3 comprises 10 residues. V was clipped by 7 bases and J by 7 bases, with 8 bases between them. The CDR3 nucleotides are TGTGCCAGCACCGGAAGGGAGCAGTACTTC. Protein product: CASTGREQYF.

The V and J genes are TRBV5-1 and TRBJ2-7; D is ambiguous. Germline V gene lookup returns CDR1 SGHRS and CDR2 YFSETQ. The CDR3 loop spans 14 amino acids. Trimming took off 3 bases at V and 1 base at J, with 11 bases between the two ends. CDR3 amino acids: CASSYEARSYEQYF. CDR3 DNA sequence: TGCGCCAGCAGCTATGAGGCAAGATCCTACGAGCAGTACTTC.

V usage is TRBV29-1 and J usage is TRBJ1-2; TRBD1 matches 7 bases. The V and J ends lost 3 bases and 4 bases, in that order; junction bases with no gene match: 11. The CDR3 sequence is 15 residues long. CDR1 is SQVTM, CDR2 ANQGSEA, per germline. For the CDR3, the DNA is TGCAGCGTTGAGGGCGACAGGGCAGTAGGCTATGGCTACACCTTC. Protein product: CSVEGDRAVGYGYTF.